This T cell receptor beta chain was recovered during a study of radiotherapy plus CTLA-4 blockade in lung cancer. The table came from immunoSEQ multiplex PCR; TCRdb's copy has only in-frame clones and leaves some out. The data hold 55,000 to 65,000 clones, with 77% observed a single time. The CDR3 spans 14 residues. The study's findings and limits: TCR clones from tumors expanded in blood after radiotherapy plus ipilimumab.

Within the sample, this clone is large. The antigen remains undetermined. The chain is built from TRBV21-1 and TRBJ1-2; the D call of TRBD1 is as the table states it, not checked on the DNA. TRBV21-1 is termed a pseudogene. The source is a human donor with non-small cell lung cancer who had a partial response to radiotherapy plus ipilimumab. The specimen comprised peripheral blood, sampled from a patient treated with radiotherapy plus ipilimumab. The chain's CDR3 is CASSKTGSNYGYTF. The DNA for the CDR3 is TGTGCCAGCAGCAAAACAGGGTCCAACTATGGCTACACCTTC.